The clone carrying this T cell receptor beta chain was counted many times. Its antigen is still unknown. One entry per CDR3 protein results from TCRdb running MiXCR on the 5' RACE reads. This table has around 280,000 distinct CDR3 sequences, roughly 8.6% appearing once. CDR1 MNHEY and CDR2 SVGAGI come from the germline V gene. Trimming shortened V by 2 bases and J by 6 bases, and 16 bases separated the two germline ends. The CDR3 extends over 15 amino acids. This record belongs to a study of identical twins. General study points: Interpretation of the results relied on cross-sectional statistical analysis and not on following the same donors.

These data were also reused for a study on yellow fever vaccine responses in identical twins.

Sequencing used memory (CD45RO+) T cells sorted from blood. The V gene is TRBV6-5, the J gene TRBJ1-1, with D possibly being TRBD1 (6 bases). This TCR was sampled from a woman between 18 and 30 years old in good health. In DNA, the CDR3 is TGTGCCAGCAGTTACGAAACCCAGGGGACCCCTGAAGCTTTCTTT. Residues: CASSYETQGTPEAFF.